The entry that follows covers one T cell receptor delta chain sequence. Its target antigen remains unknown. Per-base qualities were not stored, and no clone one base away is much larger. Libraries were prepared through multiplex PCR. A 32-plex assay with primers for all 8 TRDV and 4 TRDJ genes covering the CDR3 was used to amplify genomic DNA. During roughly 3 cycles of barcoding PCR, a 12-nucleotide UMI was attached, and a second PCR using Illumina adapter primers followed. Libraries were purified with AMPure XP beads and quality-checked on a Fragment Analyzer with the HS NGS Fragment kit. The sequencing was run with an Illumina MiniSeq mid-output kit, including 20% PhiX, and 150 cycles of paired-end reads. The paper's processing steps were these. MIGEC version 1.2.9 was used to process reads, grouping reads by UMI and building error-corrected consensus sequences. Modified VDJtools version 1.2.1 scripts and the tcR R package were used for post-processing. TCRdb called clones from the public reads with CATT, and repeated DNA sequences were later combined into one row. The V and J calls reflect TCRdb's pipeline rather than the authors' work. The sample has some 5,000 delta-chain clones on record, around 13% of them singletons. Jointly, the top ten make up around 50% of the sample.

V ends up 2 bases short and J 4 bases short, with an unmatched junction base count of 29. The germline V gene encodes CDR1 TSWWSYY and CDR2 QGS. The CDR3, cysteine through phenylalanine, is 25 amino acids long. The DNA shown is the 75-base CDR3, in frame from base 1. The data derive from a study of DNA immune sequencing with unique molecular identifiers (dated by TCRdb to 2019 to 2021). Turning to the overall study: gammadelta T cells were enriched from buffy coats using immunomagnetic cell separation, and their genomic DNA was sequenced. Donors were healthy individuals, with approximately nine donors profiled from sorted peripheral blood gammadelta T cells. To compare enriched with non-enriched material, 85 to 100 ng of enriched gammadelta T-cell DNA and roughly 0.99 ug of non-enriched PBMC DNA were sequenced. Fluorescence-activated cell sorting was used to enrich gammadelta T cells from PBMC of about 9 healthy individuals. The method was checked using synthetic reference molecules and blood samples from healthy people. The study developed and validated an ultrasensitive DNA-based TRD repertoire sequencing method using PCR-introduced unique molecular identifiers.

What the study reported, not specific to this receptor: TRD repertoire diversity varied between healthy donors, with several donors highly oligoclonal where top 5 clonotypes exceeded half of productive molecules. Among clonotypes in healthy donors, TRDV2 paired with TRDJ1 was identified as the most common TRD rearrangement. Novel TRD sequences not targeted by the primers cannot be detected by the primer-based approach.

The TCR sequence derives from a human donor in good health. The chain links TRDV1 with TRDJ2; the central 12 bases match TRDD3. Here the J gene came from matching the DNA to germline, since TCRdb omits it. Sequencing used gamma-delta T cells enriched from blood buffy coat, or unenriched PBMCs (not recorded which). The CDR3 reads as follows: CALGESLPGTGGYWALVGTTAQLFF. The DNA reads as follows: TGTGCTCTTGGGGAAAGTCTCCCCGGGACTGGGGGATACTGGGCCCTGGTGGGGACGACAGCACAACTCTTCTTT.